The clone carrying this T cell receptor (beta chain) is termed medium-sized. Its specificity is unknown. The entry originates in a study of cytomegalovirus exposure and HLA in healthy donors. Study-wide findings and caveats: Reports indicated that the classifier achieved high specificity and sensitivity in diagnosing cytomegalovirus status.

Germline CDR1 reads PRHDT; CDR2 reads FYEKMQ (reference sequence). The CDR3 contains 12 residues. V gave up 5 bases and J gave up 4 bases, with 9 bases separating them. The PCR was carried out with 60 Vbeta primers and 13 Jbeta primers. TCRdb's copy holds only in-frame clones and misses some; the assay was immunoSEQ multiplex PCR. The sample includes 140,000 to 150,000 clones, over 65% seen only once; the top ten take over 2.5%. The chain employs TRBV13 and TRBJ2-7; D might be TRBD1 (6 bases). Specimen: PBMCs. The source of this sequence is a man aged 35 to 55 in good health and CMV-seropositive. The CDR3 loop reads CASSQGGYEQYF. The CDR3 DNA reads as TGTGCCAGCAGCCAAGGGGGTTACGAGCAGTACTTC.